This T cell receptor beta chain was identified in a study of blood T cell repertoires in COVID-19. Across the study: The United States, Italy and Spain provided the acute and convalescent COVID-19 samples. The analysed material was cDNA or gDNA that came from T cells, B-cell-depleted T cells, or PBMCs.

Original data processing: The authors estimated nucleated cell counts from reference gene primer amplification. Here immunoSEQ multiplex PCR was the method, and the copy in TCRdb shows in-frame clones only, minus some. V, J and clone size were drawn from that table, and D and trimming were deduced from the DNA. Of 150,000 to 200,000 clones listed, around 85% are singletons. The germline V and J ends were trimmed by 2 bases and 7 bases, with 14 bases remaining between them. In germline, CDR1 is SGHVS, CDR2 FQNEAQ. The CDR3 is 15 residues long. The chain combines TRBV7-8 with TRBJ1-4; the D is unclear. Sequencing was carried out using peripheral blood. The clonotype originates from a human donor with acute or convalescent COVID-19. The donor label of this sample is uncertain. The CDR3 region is CASSLTKRRSEKLFF. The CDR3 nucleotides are TGTGCCAGCAGCTTAACCAAGAGGAGGAGTGAAAAACTGTTTTTT.